The entry below describes one TCR beta chain. Its antigen specificity is not known. No clone much larger than this one lies a single base away; base qualities are absent. This sample is part of a study of early T cells in non-severe SARS-CoV-2 infection (dated by TCRdb to the early 2020s). Context from the whole study: TCR sequencing used bulk RNA from unsorted whole blood, so alpha and beta chains could not be paired.

Broader findings and caveats from the paper: Matching against VDJdb was skewed toward anti-spike CD8 responses, likely underestimated virus-specific expansions, and missed private and CD4 specificities.

This was a case-control study nested in a cohort of healthcare workers in London, UK, who had nasopharyngeal swab PCR tests and blood samples taken every week. Healthcare workers were recruited between 23 and 31 March 2020, during the week of the UK lockdown, and were followed weekly for up to about 15 weeks. The library was made by 5' RACE. The run used a NextSeq 500. Unique molecular identifiers were attached to individual cDNA molecules in the TCR library protocol so that sequencing error and PCR bias could be corrected. TCR alpha and beta chains were both sequenced, and the abundances of alpha and beta sequences in each sample were closely correlated with each other. The original methods were these. Decombinator V4 was used to annotate TCR sequences for V gene, J gene and CDR3. Expanded TCRs were defined as changing significantly between any two time points under a Poisson model with p below 0.0001. TCR abundances were normalised to the total number of TCRs sequenced per sample and were expressed as counts per million. MAIT TCRs were defined by TRAV1-2 paired with TRAJ12, TRAJ20 or TRAJ33, and iNKT TCRs by TRAV10 paired with TRAJ18. A search of VDJdb, accessed on 1 November 2021, was run for TCRs annotated to CMV, EBV and SARS-CoV-2, with TCRs annotated for multiple antigens excluded. TCRdb reanalyzed the raw reads on its own, using fastp at Q25 for trimming and MiXCR for clone calling, and kept in-frame beta chains. Rows with one shared CDR3 protein collapse into an entry with the most common genes and DNA. What appears here as the V and J calls and clone size reflects TCRdb's work, not the paper's. The table for this sample lists about 81,000 distinct CDR3 sequences; 6% to 7% of them were counted only once. The ten largest clones capture roughly 8.4% of the sample.

The germline V gene (reference sequence) yields DFQATT for CDR1 and SNEGSKA for CDR2. Trimming accounts for 1 base at V and 3 bases at J, while the number of junction bases matched to no gene is 2. Including the terminal cysteine and phenylalanine, the CDR3 comprises 13 residues. Of all the DNA, just the CDR3 is kept, 39 bases in frame from base 1. The sequence is built from TRBV20-1 and TRBJ1-2, and 7 bases in between align with TRBD1. The clonotype originates from an adult who was a healthcare worker with PCR-confirmed SARS-CoV-2 infection or an uninfected control (not recorded which). Sequencing was carried out using whole blood. Here the CDR3 is given as CSARAQGHYGYTF. The sequence in DNA is TGCAGTGCTAGAGCACAGGGGCACTATGGCTACACCTTC.